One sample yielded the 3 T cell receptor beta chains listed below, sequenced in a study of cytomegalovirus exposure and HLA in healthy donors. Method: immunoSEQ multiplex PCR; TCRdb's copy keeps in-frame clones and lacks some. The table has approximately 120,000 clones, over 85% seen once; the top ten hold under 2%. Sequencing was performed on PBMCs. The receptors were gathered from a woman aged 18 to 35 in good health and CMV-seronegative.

The CDR3 loop reads CASRGSGADTQYF. The DNA of the CDR3 is TGTGCCAGCAGGGGCTCAGGGGCCGATACGCAGTATTTT. This rearrangement joins TRBV6-1 to TRBJ2-3; a possible D gene is TRBD1 (6 bases). This CDR3 has 13 residues. From germline, CDR1 is MNHNS and CDR2 SASEGT. The V gene lost 6 bases and the J gene lost 6 bases, with 13 bases spanning the gap.

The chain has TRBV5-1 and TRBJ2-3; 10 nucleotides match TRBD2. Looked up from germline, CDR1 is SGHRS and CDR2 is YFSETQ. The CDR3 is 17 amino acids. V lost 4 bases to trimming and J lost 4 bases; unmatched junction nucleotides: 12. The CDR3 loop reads CASSGGTSGEIPDTQYF. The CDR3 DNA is TGCGCCAGCAGCGGAGGTACTAGCGGGGAGATCCCAGATACGCAGTATTTT.

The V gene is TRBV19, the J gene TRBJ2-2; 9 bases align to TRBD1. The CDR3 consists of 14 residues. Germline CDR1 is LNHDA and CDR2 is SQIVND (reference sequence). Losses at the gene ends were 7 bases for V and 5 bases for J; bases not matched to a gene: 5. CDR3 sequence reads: CASMGQGHTGELFF. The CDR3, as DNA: TGTGCCAGTATGGGACAGGGACATACCGGGGAGCTGTTTTTT.